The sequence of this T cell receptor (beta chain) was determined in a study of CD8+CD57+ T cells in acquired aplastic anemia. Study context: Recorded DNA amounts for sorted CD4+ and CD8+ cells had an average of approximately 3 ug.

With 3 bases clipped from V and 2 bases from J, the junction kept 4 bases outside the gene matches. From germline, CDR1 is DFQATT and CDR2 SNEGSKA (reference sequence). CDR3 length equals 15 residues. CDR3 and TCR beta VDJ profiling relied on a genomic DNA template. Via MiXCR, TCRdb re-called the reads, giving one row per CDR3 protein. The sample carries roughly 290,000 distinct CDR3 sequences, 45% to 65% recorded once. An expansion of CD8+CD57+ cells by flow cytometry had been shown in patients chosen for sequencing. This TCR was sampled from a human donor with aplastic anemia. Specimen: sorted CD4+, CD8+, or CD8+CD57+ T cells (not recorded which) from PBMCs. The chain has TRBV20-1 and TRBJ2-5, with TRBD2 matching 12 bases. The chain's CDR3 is CSARKLAGGQETQYF. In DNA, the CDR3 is TGCAGTGCTAGGAAACTAGCGGGGGGACAAGAGACCCAGTACTTC.